This T cell receptor (beta chain) was captured by sequencing in a study of T cell responses to AZD1222 COVID-19 vaccine. Study-wide results and limits: Repertoires were obtained solely post-peak T cell response.

The germline gives CDR1 SGHTA, CDR2 FQGNSA. The CDR3 spans 14 residues. Trimming cost V 5 bases and J 0 bases, with 10 bases left between them. A few counts support this clone. Its antigen is as yet unknown. The same CDR3 also results from other DNA sequences found in this sample. Sequencing was performed with immunoSEQ multiplex PCR; in TCRdb, only in-frame clones are kept and a portion is missing. The table includes under 200,000 clones, approximately 92% detected once. The clonotype comes from an adult who received the MenACWY meningococcal vaccine as a control. V and J are TRBV7-2 and TRBJ1-2; the D is unclear. This specimen was peripheral blood, taken 28 days after the second dose of the MenACWY control vaccine. The CDR3 loop reads CASSPGPSNYGYTF. The CDR3 coding sequence is TGTGCCAGCAGCCCCGGGCCTTCTAACTATGGCTACACCTTC.